This T cell receptor (beta chain) was obtained from a study of CD8 T cells in Susac syndrome. The study, taken as a whole, reports: In total CD8+ repertoires, roughly 16 Susac-specific public clones were found, and CD8+ TEMRA repertoires had about 5. The study found that Susac CD8+ clonal expansion peaked in TEMRA cells and active patients.

RNA totalling roughly 0.45 to 1 ug underwent reverse transcription with random hexamers. The TCR beta CDR3 was amplified by immunoSEQ multiplex PCR across 54 Vbeta, 13 Jbeta. TCRdb passed the immunoSEQ multiplex PCR reads through MiXCR, listing each CDR3 protein once. The sample has some 96,000 distinct CDR3 sequences, about 96% seen once. The V gene lost 1 base and the J gene lost 4 bases, with 10 bases spanning the gap. This CDR3 is 13 amino acids long. The V gene's germline CDR1 is DFQATT and CDR2 SNEGSKA (reference sequence). A remark on this clonotype: The target antigen is unknown.

The sequenced sample was CD8+ T cells from PBMCs. V is TRBV20-1 and J is TRBJ1-2, with a tentative D call TRBD1 (6 bases). The source of this sequence is a human donor with Susac syndrome. CDR3 DNA: TGCAGTGCTAGAGCAGGGGCTCTCTATGGCTACACCTTC. This sequence encodes CSARAGALYGYTF.